The 7 T cell receptor beta chains below were found in one sample sequenced in a study of Ad26.COV2.S vaccination and SARS-CoV-2 variants (dated by TCRdb to the early 2020s). The protocol used for the library was the immunoSEQ multiplex PCR assay. TCRdb's version of the immuneACCESS table is confined to in-frame rearrangements and falls short of the full clone set. An unresolved V gene accounts for under half of the shortfall where checked; the remainder is of unknown origin. The sample includes about 410,000 clones, with 80% to 90% observed a single time. Together, the top ten hold 3.5% of the sample. What this sample's treatment or condition label stands for: 15 to 20 received Ad26.COV2.S at low or high dose, single or two shots; 5 received placebo; per-sample allocation not given. Repertoires of vaccine and placebo recipients were sequenced from samples taken on day 63 after the first injection.

Material: peripheral blood, obtained in a trial of Ad26.COV2.S vaccine versus placebo. These TCRs come from a person aged 18-65 years who received the Ad26.COV2.S COVID-19 vaccine or a placebo.

This clone was picked up a small number of times. V is TRBV5-5 and J is TRBJ1-6; 8 nucleotides match TRBD1. V gave up 4 bases and J gave up 6 bases; unmatched junction bases: 12. The CDR3 extends over 17 amino acids. Germline V gene lookup returns CDR1 SGHKS and CDR2 YYEKEE (reference sequence). CDR3 in DNA: TGTGCCAGCAGCACCATGGACAGGGTCCGGACTAATTCACCCCTCCACTTT. Amino acid sequence: CASSTMDRVRTNSPLHF.

The gene calls are TRBV13 and TRBJ2-6, with TRBD1 identical over 7 bases. CDR3 length: 18 amino acids. Unmatched junction bases numbered 9, after V lost 4 bases and J lost 0 bases. The germline V gene encodes CDR1 PRHDT and CDR2 FYEKMQ (reference sequence). The CDR3 sequence is CASSSRQGLSSGANVLTF. CDR3 nucleotides: TGTGCCAGCAGCTCCCGACAGGGTCTAAGCTCTGGGGCCAACGTCCTGACTTTC.

This chain links TRBV3-1 (or the pseudogene TRBV3-2) with TRBJ2-3; D not certain. V dropped 0 bases and J dropped 2 bases, with 6 bases sitting between them. CDR1 is LGHDT and CDR2 is YNNKEL in the germline V gene (reference sequence). The CDR3 is made up of 14 amino acids. CDR3 amino acids: CASSQDLLTDTQYF. The CDR3 DNA reads as TGTGCCAGCAGCCAAGATCTACTCACAGATACGCAGTATTTT.

The chain carries TRBV5-1 and TRBJ1-1; weak D call: TRBD1 (5 bases). This CDR3 has 12 amino acids. Germline V gene sequence: CDR1 SGHRS, CDR2 YFSETQ. Trimming took off 5 bases at V and 4 bases at J, with 9 bases between the two ends. CDR3 protein: CASRGVSTEAFF. DNA of the CDR3: TGCGCCAGCAGAGGGGTCTCCACTGAAGCTTTCTTT.

The chain recombines TRBV10-2 with TRBJ2-1, with 11 bases aligning to TRBD2. Germline loops: CDR1 WSHSY, CDR2 SAAADI. Losses at the gene ends were 6 bases for V and 2 bases for J; bases not matched to a gene: 6. The CDR3 runs 16 residues. CDR3 DNA: TGCGCCAGCAGCCAACTAGCGGGGGCCCCCTACAATGAGCAGTTCTTC. The encoded protein is CASSQLAGAPYNEQFF.

The rearrangement joins TRBV14 to TRBJ2-7; D is undetermined. CDR1 SGHDN and CDR2 FVKESK come from the germline V gene. The CDR3 consists of 14 residues. Trimming removed 4 bases at V and 0 bases at J, with 10 bases between. The CDR3 is CASSPGRSSYEQYF. CDR3 sequence (DNA): TGTGCCAGCAGCCCAGGCAGATCCTCCTACGAGCAGTACTTC.

The chain recombines TRBV4-3 with TRBJ2-1, with 13 bases identical to TRBD2. The J segment lost 8 bases and the V segment lost 0 bases, leaving 7 bases of the junction unmatched. The CDR3 length is 17 residues. Germline V gene data show CDR1 as LGHNA and CDR2 as YSLEER. The DNA for the CDR3 is TGCGCCAGCAGCCAAGACCCCGGGACTAGCGGGATCTATGAGCAGTTCTTC. Residues: CASSQDPGTSGIYEQFF.